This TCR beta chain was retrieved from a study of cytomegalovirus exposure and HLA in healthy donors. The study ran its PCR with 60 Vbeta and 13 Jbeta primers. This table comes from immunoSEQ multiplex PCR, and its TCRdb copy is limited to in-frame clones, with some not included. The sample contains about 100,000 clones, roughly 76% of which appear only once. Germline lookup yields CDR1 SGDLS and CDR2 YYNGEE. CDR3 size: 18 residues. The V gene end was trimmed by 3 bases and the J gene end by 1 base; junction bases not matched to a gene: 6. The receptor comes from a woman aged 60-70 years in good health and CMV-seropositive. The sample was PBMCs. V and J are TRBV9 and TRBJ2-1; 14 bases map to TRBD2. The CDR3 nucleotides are TGTGCCAGCAGCGGAGACGGGACTAGCGGGAGTTCCTACAATGAGCAGTTCTTC. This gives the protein CASSGDGTSGSSYNEQFF.